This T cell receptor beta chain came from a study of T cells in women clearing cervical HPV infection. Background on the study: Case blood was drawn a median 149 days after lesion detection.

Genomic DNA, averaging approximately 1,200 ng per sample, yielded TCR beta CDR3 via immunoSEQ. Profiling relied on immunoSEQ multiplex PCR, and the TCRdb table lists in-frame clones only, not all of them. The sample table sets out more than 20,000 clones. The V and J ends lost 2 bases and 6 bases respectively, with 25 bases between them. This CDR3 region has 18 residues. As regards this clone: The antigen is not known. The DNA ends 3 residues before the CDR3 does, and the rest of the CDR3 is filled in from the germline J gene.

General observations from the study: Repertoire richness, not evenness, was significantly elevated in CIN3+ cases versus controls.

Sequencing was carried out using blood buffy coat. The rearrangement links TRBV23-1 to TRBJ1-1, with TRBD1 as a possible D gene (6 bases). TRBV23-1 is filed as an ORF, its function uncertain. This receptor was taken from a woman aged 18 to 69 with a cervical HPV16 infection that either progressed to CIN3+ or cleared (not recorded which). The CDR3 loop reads CASSQRDNGRSRRAEAFF. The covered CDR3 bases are TGCGCCAGCAGTCAAAGGGACAACGGACGGTCCCGGAGGGCTGAA.